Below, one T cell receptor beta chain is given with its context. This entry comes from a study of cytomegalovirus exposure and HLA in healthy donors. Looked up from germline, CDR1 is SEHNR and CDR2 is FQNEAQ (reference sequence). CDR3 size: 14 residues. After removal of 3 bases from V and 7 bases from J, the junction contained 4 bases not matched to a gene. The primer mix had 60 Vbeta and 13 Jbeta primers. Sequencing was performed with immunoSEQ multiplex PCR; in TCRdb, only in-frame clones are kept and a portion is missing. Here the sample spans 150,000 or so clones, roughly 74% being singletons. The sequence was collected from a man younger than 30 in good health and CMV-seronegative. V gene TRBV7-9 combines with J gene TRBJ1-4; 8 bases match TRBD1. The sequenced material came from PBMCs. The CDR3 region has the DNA TGTGCCAGCAGCTTTCAGGGGGCTGGTGAAAAACTGTTTTTT. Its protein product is CASSFQGAGEKLFF.